This T cell receptor (beta chain) appears in the sequencing data of a study of blood T cell repertoires in COVID-19. The protocol was immunoSEQ multiplex PCR, while the TCRdb copy is restricted to in-frame clones and leaves out a portion. The sample includes roughly 230,000 clones, around 84% seen only once; the top ten take about 6.9%. Membership in each cohort depended on participant-reported clinical history. A PCR-confirmed or clinician-diagnosed COVID-19 case had contacted exposed participants within 2 weeks of entry. This CDR3 spans 16 amino acids. V gave up 6 bases and J gave up 2 bases; unmatched junction bases: 11. The germline V gene encodes CDR1 SGHRS and CDR2 YFSETQ.

The TCR originated in a woman aged 50 to 60 who had been exposed to COVID-19. The sequenced sample was PBMCs or T cells enriched from blood (not recorded which). The chain carries TRBV5-1 and TRBJ2-1, with TRBD1 identical over 7 bases. CDR3 nucleotide sequence: TGCGCCAGCAACCCTTTAACAGGGGCCACCTACAATGAGCAGTTCTTC. Residues: CASNPLTGATYNEQFF. Complete variable domain (other parts from reference TRBV5-1 and TRBJ2-1): KAGVTQTPRYLIKTRGQQVTLSCSPISGHRSVSWYQQTPGQGLQFLFEYFSETQRNKGNFPGRFSGRQFSNSRSEMNVSTLELGDSALYLCASNPLTGATYNEQFFGPGTRLTVL.